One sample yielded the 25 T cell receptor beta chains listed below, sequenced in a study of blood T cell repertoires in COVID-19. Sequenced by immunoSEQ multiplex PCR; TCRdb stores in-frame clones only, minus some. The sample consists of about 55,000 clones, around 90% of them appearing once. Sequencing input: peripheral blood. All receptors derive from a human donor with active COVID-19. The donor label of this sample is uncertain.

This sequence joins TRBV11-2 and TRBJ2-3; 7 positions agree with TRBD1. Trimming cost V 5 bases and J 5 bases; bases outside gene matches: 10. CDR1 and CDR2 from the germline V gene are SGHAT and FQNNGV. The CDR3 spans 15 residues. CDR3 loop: CASSRSYQGEDTQYF. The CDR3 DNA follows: TGTGCCAGCAGCAGAAGTTACCAGGGGGAAGATACGCAGTATTTT.

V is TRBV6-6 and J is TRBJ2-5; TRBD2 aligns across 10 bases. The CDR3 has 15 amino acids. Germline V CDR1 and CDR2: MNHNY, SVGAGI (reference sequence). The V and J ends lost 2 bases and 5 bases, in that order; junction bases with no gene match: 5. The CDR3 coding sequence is TGTGCCAGCAGTTACCTGTCTAGCGGGAGCGAGACCCAGTACTTC. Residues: CASSYLSSGSETQYF.

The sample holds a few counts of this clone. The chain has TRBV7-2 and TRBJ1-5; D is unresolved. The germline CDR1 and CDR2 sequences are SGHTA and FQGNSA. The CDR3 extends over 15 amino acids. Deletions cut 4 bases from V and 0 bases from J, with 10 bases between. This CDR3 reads CASSSLPGSNQPQHF. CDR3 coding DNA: TGTGCCAGCAGCTCCCTCCCGGGTAGCAATCAGCCCCAGCATTTT. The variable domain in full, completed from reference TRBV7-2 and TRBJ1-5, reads GAGVSQSPSNKVTEKGKDVELRCDPISGHTALYWYRQSLGQGLEFLIYFQGNSAPDKSGLPSDRFSAERTGGSVSTLTIQRTQQEDSAVYLCASSSLPGSNQPQHFGDGTRLSIL.

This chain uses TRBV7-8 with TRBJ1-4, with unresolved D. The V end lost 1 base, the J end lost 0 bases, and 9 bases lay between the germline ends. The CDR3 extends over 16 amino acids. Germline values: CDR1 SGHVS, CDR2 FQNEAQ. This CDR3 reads CASSLGYEATNEKLFF. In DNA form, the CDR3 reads TGTGCCAGCAGCTTAGGTTATGAGGCAACTAATGAAAAACTGTTTTTT.

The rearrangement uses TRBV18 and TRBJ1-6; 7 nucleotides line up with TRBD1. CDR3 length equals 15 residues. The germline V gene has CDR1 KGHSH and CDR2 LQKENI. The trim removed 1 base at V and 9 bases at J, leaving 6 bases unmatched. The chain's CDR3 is CASSPRQGDVSPLHF. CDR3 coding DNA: TGTGCCAGCTCACCACGGCAGGGGGACGTTTCACCCCTCCACTTT.

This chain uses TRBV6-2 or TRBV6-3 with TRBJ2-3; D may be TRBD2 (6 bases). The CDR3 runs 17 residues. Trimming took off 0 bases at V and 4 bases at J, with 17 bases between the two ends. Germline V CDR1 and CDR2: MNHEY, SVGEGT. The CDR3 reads CASSYSWYSREADTQYF. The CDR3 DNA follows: TGTGCCAGCAGTTACTCGTGGTATTCCAGGGAGGCAGATACGCAGTATTTT.

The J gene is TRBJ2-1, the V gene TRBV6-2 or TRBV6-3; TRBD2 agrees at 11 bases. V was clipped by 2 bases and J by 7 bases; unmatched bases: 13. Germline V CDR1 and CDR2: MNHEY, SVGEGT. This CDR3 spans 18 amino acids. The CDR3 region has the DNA TGTGCCAGCAGTTACACCCGCATGACTAGCGGGGTTGAAAATGAGCAGTTCTTC. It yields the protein CASSYTRMTSGVENEQFF.

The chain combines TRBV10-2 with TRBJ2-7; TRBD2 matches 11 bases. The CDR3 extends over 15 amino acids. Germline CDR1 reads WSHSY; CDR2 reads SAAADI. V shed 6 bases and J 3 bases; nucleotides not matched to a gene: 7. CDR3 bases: TGCGCCAGCAGGGAAACTAGCGGGAGCTTCTACGAGCAGTACTTC. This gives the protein CASRETSGSFYEQYF.

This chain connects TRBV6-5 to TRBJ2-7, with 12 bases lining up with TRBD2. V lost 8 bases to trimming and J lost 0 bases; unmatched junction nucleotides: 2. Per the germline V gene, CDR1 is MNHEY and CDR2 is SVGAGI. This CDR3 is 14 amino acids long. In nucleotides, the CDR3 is TGTGCCAGCCAGACTAGCGGGGGCTCCTACGAGCAGTACGTC. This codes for CASQTSGGSYEQYV.

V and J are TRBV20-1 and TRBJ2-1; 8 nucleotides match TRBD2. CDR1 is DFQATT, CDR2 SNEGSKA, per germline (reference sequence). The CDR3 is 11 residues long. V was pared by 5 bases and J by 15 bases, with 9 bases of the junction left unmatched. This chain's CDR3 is CSASRGGFRFF. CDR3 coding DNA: TGCAGTGCTTCCCGGGGGGGTTTTCGGTTCTTC.

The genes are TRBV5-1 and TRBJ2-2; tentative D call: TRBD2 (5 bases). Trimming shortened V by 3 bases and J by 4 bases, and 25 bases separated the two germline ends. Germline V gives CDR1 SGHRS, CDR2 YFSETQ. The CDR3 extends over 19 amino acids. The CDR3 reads CASSSLPSLPDFSTGELFF. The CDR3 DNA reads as TGCGCCAGCAGCTCGTTGCCCTCCCTCCCGGACTTTTCCACCGGGGAGCTGTTTTTT.

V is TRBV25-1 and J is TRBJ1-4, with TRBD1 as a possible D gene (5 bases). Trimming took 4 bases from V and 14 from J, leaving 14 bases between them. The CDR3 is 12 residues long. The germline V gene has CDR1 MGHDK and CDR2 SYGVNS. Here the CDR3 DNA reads TGTGCCAGCAGTGGGGAGGGACTTGGGCTGTTTTTT. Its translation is CASSGEGLGLFF.

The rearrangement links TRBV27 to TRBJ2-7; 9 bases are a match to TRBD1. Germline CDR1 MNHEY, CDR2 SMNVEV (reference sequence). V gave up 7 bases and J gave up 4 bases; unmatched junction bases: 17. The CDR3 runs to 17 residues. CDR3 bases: TGTGCCAGCAACGCTCAGGTTACAGGGGGCAAGGTATACGAGCAGTACTTC. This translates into CASNAQVTGGKVYEQYF.

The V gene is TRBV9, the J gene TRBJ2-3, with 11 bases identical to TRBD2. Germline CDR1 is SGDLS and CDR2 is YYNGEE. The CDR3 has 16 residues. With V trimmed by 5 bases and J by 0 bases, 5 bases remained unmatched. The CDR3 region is CASSGRLAGSTDTQYF. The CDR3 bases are TGTGCCAGCAGTGGGAGACTAGCGGGGAGCACAGATACGCAGTATTTT.

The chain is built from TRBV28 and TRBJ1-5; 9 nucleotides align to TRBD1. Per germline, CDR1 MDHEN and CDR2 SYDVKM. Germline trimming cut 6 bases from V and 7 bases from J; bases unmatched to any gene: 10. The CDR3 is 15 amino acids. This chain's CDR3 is CASRPPGQGGQPQHF. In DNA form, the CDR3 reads TGTGCCAGCAGACCTCCGGGACAGGGAGGCCAGCCCCAGCATTTT.

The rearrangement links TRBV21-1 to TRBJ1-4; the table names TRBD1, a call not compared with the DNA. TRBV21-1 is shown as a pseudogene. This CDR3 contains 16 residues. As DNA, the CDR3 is TGTGCCAGCAGCAAAGCGGGGGCAGGGTCTGGTGAAAAACTGTTTTTT. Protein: CASSKAGAGSGEKLFF.

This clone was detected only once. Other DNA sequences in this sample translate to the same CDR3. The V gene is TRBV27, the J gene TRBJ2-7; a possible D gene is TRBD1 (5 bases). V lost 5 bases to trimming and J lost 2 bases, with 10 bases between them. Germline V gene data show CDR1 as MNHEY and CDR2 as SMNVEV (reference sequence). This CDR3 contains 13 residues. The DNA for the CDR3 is TGTGCCAGCAGTCCCACAGGCACCTACGAGCAGTACTTC. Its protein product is CASSPTGTYEQYF.

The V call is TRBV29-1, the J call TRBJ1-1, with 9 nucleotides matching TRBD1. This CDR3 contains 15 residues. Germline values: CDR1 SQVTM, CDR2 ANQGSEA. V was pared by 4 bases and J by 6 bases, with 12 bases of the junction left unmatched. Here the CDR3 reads CSVAGGQGPWAEAFF. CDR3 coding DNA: TGCAGCGTTGCCGGGGGACAGGGTCCCTGGGCTGAAGCTTTCTTT.

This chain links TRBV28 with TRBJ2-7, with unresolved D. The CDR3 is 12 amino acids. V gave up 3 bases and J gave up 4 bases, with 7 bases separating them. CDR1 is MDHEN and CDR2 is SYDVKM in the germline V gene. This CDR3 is CASSFSQYEQYF. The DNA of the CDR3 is TGTGCCAGCAGTTTCAGTCAATACGAGCAGTACTTC. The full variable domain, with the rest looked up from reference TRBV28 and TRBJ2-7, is DVKVTQSSRYLVKRTGEKVFLECVQDMDHENMFWYRQDPGLGLRLIYFSYDVKMKEKGDIPEGYSVSREKKERFSLILESASTNQTSMYLCASSFSQYEQYFGPGTRLTVT.

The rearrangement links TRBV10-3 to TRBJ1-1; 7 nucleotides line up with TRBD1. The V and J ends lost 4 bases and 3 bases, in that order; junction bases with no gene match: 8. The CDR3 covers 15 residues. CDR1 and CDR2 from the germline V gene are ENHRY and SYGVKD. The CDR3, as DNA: TGTGCCATCAGTGGGACCGGGACAGCCTACACTGAAGCTTTCTTT. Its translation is CAISGTGTAYTEAFF.

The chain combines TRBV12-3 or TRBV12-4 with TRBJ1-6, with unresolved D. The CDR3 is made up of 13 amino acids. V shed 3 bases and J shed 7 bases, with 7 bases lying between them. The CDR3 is CASSLGGNSPLHF. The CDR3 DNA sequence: TGTGCCAGCAGTTTGGGAGGGAATTCACCCCTCCACTTT.

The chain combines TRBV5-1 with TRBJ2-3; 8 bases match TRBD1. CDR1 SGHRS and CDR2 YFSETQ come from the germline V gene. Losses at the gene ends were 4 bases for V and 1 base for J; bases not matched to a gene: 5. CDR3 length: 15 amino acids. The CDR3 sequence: CASSPSGQGTDTQYF. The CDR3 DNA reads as TGCGCCAGCAGCCCCTCGGGACAGGGCACAGATACGCAGTATTTT.

The CDR3 nucleotides read TGTGCCAGCAGTTTAGGCTCCTTAGCCCAGTACTTC. This codes for CASSLGSLAQYF. The rearrangement uses TRBV12-3 or TRBV12-4 and TRBJ2-5, with D hard to call. Trimming removed 1 base from V and 9 bases from J, with 9 bases in between. The CDR3 loop spans 12 amino acids.

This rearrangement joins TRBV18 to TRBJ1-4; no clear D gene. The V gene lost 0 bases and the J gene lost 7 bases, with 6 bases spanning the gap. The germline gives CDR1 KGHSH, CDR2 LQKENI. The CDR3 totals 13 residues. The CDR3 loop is CASSPPPGEKLFF. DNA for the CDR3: TGTGCCAGCTCACCACCTCCCGGTGAAAAACTGTTTTTT.

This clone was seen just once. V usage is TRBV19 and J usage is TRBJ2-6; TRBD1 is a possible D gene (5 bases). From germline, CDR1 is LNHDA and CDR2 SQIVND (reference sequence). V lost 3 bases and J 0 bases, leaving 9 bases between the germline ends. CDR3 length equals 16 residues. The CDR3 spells CASSMSGFSGANVLTF. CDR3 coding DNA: TGTGCCAGTAGTATGTCAGGGTTCTCTGGGGCCAACGTCCTGACTTTC.